This T cell receptor beta chain was recovered during a study of blood T cell repertoires in COVID-19. Study as a whole: Samples came from the United States, Italy and Spain, spanning acute and convalescent COVID-19. PBMCs, B-cell-depleted T cells, or T cells were the source of the cDNA or gDNA that made up the material.

V dropped 1 base and J dropped 4; count of bases not matched to a gene: 2. This CDR3 has 15 residues. The germline CDR1 and CDR2 sequences are MGHRA and YSYEKL. In the original analysis: Reference gene primer amplification in the assay estimated nucleated cell counts. Assay used: immunoSEQ multiplex PCR; TCRdb lists only in-frame clones, some missing. V and J calls plus clone size are reproduced from that table; the DNA served to infer D and trimming. The sample lists about 36,000 clones; about nine tenths were seen once. The chain carries TRBV4-1 and TRBJ2-3; TRBD2 matches 10 bases. This clonotype was sampled from a human donor in a cohort sampled during active COVID-19. The source material was peripheral blood. Here the CDR3 DNA reads TGCGCCAGCAGCCAAGGACTAGCGGGCCCAGATACGCAGTATTTT. Translating gives CASSQGLAGPDTQYF.